One T cell receptor (beta chain) is described in this entry. The target antigen is unknown. These data come from a study of shared clonotypes between healthy human individuals. Assay: immunoSEQ multiplex PCR; the TCRdb copy retains only in-frame clones and omits some. The data hold 2 million to 2.5 million clones, with about 90% observed a single time. From CD4+ cells came CD45RA+ naive and CD45RA-negative memory subsets. Points from the study as a whole: The genetic and exposure-history diversity represented was limited by few donors. Estimated richness was generally greater in naive than memory subsets.

The CDR3 spans 17 residues. Germline V gene lookup returns CDR1 MNHNS and CDR2 SASEGT. Losses at the gene ends were 0 bases for V and 2 bases for J; bases not matched to a gene: 7. V gene TRBV6-1 combines with J gene TRBJ1-3; TRBD1 matches at 7 bases. The origin of this receptor is a young man in good health. Some clones in this sample may be carry-over from other donors' samples. Sequenced: naive CD4+ T cells from PBMCs. Noted subset: CD45RA+ positively selected. The DNA for the CDR3 is TGTGCCAGCAGTGAAGCTCGCACGAGGGGGCCTGGAAACACCATATATTTT. The encoded protein is CASSEARTRGPGNTIYF.